This T cell receptor beta chain was identified in a study of T cell changes during pregnancy in multiple sclerosis. This table comes from immunoSEQ multiplex PCR, and its TCRdb copy is limited to in-frame clones, with some not included. Here the sample spans over 80,000 clones, just over 90% being singletons. Sequencing used peripheral blood, obtained in the second trimester of pregnancy. The source is a female donor in good health, enrolled as a control in a pregnancy study.

The CDR3 DNA follows: TGTGCCAGCAGCCCACAGGGGTTCGGCAATGAGCAGTTCTTC. As protein: CASSPQGFGNEQFF. The V call is TRBV11-2, the J call TRBJ2-1; 7 bases are shared with TRBD1. The trim removed 5 bases at V and 6 bases at J, leaving 7 bases unmatched. Per the germline V gene, CDR1 is SGHAT and CDR2 is FQNNGV. This CDR3 spans 14 amino acids.